This passage covers 23 T cell receptor beta chains from one sample sequenced in a study of T cell repertoires in cytomegalovirus infection (dated by TCRdb to about 2019). The sequencer listed for this sample is Illumina HiSeq 1500. TCRdb itself trimmed the public reads at Q25 with fastp, ran MiXCR and retained productive beta chains. Rows with one shared CDR3 protein collapse into an entry with the most common genes and DNA. In all, the sample holds 200,000 to 300,000 distinct CDR3 sequences, and around 6.6% of those were seen once. Under 7.5% of the sample is held by the ten biggest clonotypes. The specimen sequenced was PBMCs. These receptors were obtained from a human donor in good health (CMV status not recorded). Some clones in this sample may be carry-over from other donors' samples.

This clonotype was seen many times. CDR3 in DNA: TGTGCCATCAGTGAGCAAACCTACGAGCAGTACTTC. Its translation: CAISEQTYEQYF. This chain connects TRBV10-3 to TRBJ2-7; no firm D call. The CDR3 has 12 residues. Trimming took off 2 bases at V and 2 bases at J, with 4 bases between the two ends. CDR1 and CDR2 (germline): ENHRY, SYGVKD.

This clonotype was seen repeatedly, ten times or more. The V call is TRBV20-1, the J call TRBJ2-2; 10 bases line up with TRBD1. The CDR3 consists of 14 residues. J gave up 6 bases and V 5 bases, and 6 bases lay outside the gene matches. The germline V gene has CDR1 DFQATT and CDR2 SNEGSKA (reference sequence). CDR3 nucleotides: TGCAGTGCTCGGGACAGGGGTTTCTCCGGGGAGCTGTTTTTT. This codes for CSARDRGFSGELFF.

This clonotype came up many times. This sequence joins TRBV28 and TRBJ1-2, with TRBD1 as a possible D gene (5 bases). CDR1 and CDR2 (germline): MDHEN, SYDVKM. The V gene lost 4 bases and the J gene lost 0 bases, with 12 bases spanning the gap. This CDR3 region has 15 residues. The CDR3 bases are TGTGCCAGCAGTTGGCCGGGGCCAGCTAACTATGGCTACACCTTC. It specifies CASSWPGPANYGYTF.

There are many counts of this clonotype. The chain recombines TRBV29-1 with TRBJ2-2; TRBD1 is a possible D gene (6 bases). Looked up from germline, CDR1 is SQVTM and CDR2 is ANQGSEA. CDR3 length: 16 residues. Trimming took 1 base from V and 8 from J, leaving 20 bases between them. The CDR3 is CSVEGRQATGVGELFF. CDR3 DNA: TGCAGCGTTGAAGGTCGACAGGCAACCGGGGTAGGGGAGCTGTTTTTT.

This chain joins TRBV7-2 and TRBJ2-1, with 10 positions matching TRBD1. CDR3 size: 15 residues. J lost 8 bases, V lost 2 bases, and 6 bases had no gene match. Germline CDR1 and CDR2: SGHTA and FQGNSA. The CDR3 DNA reads TGTGCCAGCAGCTTATGGACAGGGGGGTACGATGAGCAGTTCTTC. Translating it yields CASSLWTGGYDEQFF.

This clonotype showed up many times. This sequence joins TRBV7-9 and TRBJ1-5, with D perhaps matching TRBD1 (5 bases). The CDR3 is 14 residues long. Germline CDR1 reads SEHNR; CDR2 reads FQNEAQ (reference sequence). V shed 5 bases and J shed 4 bases, with 12 bases lying between them. Here the CDR3 DNA reads TGTGCCAGCAGCCCGGGGTGGGGGAATCAGCCCCAGCATTTT. Amino acid sequence: CASSPGWGNQPQHF.

This clonotype was recorded at least ten times. The V call is TRBV11-2, the J call TRBJ1-3; no clear D gene. The CDR3 has 12 residues. V lost 0 bases, J lost 9 bases, and 6 bases lay in between. Looked up from germline, CDR1 is SGHAT and CDR2 is FQNNGV. Here the CDR3 DNA reads TGTGCCAGCAGCTTAGACGGTGGCACCATATATTTT. Translated: CASSLDGGTIYF.

This clonotype showed up many times. The chain joins TRBV28 to TRBJ2-6; D ambiguous. Germline V gene data show CDR1 as MDHEN and CDR2 as SYDVKM. The germline V and J ends were trimmed by 2 bases and 0 bases, with 11 bases remaining between them. This CDR3 contains 17 residues. The CDR3 is CASSLKRRISGANVLTF. CDR3 DNA: TGTGCCAGCAGTTTAAAACGACGGATCTCTGGGGCCAACGTCCTGACTTTC. The variable domain in full, with the rest retrieved from reference TRBV28 and TRBJ2-6, is DVKVTQSSRYLVKRTGEKVFLECVQDMDHENMFWYRQDPGLGLRLIYFSYDVKMKEKGDIPEGYSVSREKKERFSLILESASTNQTSMYLCASSLKRRISGANVLTFGAGSRLTVL.

This clonotype was observed many times. The chain links TRBV7-2 to TRBJ1-4; a weak D match, TRBD1 (5 bases). This CDR3 spans 16 amino acids. Trimming removed 1 base at V and 0 bases at J, with 9 bases between. Germline CDR1 is SGHTA and CDR2 is FQGNSA. The CDR3 sequence is CASSLDWGTTNEKLFF. CDR3 nucleotide sequence: TGTGCCAGCAGCTTAGACTGGGGGACAACTAATGAAAAACTGTTTTTT.

This clonotype was observed many times. This chain uses TRBV19 with TRBJ2-5; D may be TRBD1 (6 bases). The germline gives CDR1 LNHDA, CDR2 SQIVND (reference sequence). CDR3 length: 16 residues. V was clipped by 3 bases and J by 2 bases, with 16 bases between them. The DNA for the CDR3 is TGTGCCAGTAGTATCCTGACAGGAGCTCCTCAAGAGACCCAGTACTTC. Its translation: CASSILTGAPQETQYF.

This clonotype was found many times. This chain joins TRBV29-1 and TRBJ2-7, with a tentative D call TRBD2 (6 bases). Trimming removed 0 bases from V and 3 bases from J, with 15 bases in between. The CDR3 has 15 amino acids. In germline, CDR1 is SQVTM, CDR2 ANQGSEA. As DNA, the CDR3 is TGCAGCGTTGAAGAGGGGCGGGGATTCGTCTACGAGCAGTACTTC. This encodes CSVEEGRGFVYEQYF.

The chain carries TRBV29-1 and TRBJ1-2; 7 bases match TRBD1. The CDR3 is 14 amino acids. CDR1 is SQVTM, CDR2 ANQGSEA, per germline. V lost 5 bases to trimming and J lost 5 bases; unmatched junction nucleotides: 11. The CDR3 DNA reads as TGCAGCGTTTGGGGAACAGGGGATACATATGGCTACACCTTC. Its translation is CSVWGTGDTYGYTF.

This clonotype was recorded a few times. The chain employs TRBV20-1 and TRBJ2-7; D not certain. V was clipped by 1 base and J by 2 bases, with 9 bases between them. CDR3 size: 13 residues. Germline values: CDR1 DFQATT, CDR2 SNEGSKA (reference sequence). The DNA of the CDR3 is TGCAGTGCTAGAGCCAGGCTGGCCTACGAGCAGTACTTC. It is translated as CSARARLAYEQYF.

Ten or more counts support this clonotype. V and J are TRBV7-2 and TRBJ1-2; TRBD1 matches 7 bases. This CDR3 is built from 14 residues. Germline CDR1 reads SGHTA; CDR2 reads FQGNSA. J gave up 0 bases and V 4 bases, and 2 bases lay outside the gene matches. The CDR3 DNA follows: TGTGCCAGCAGCTCGACAGGGTCTAACTATGGCTACACCTTC. Protein sequence: CASSSTGSNYGYTF. The entire variable domain, with the rest obtained from reference TRBV7-2 and TRBJ1-2, is as follows: GAGVSQSPSNKVTEKGKDVELRCDPISGHTALYWYRQSLGQGLEFLIYFQGNSAPDKSGLPSDRFSAERTGGSVSTLTIQRTQQEDSAVYLCASSSTGSNYGYTFGSGTRLTVV.

The rearrangement uses TRBV6-5 and TRBJ2-4; 7 nucleotides match TRBD1. The germline gives CDR1 MNHEY, CDR2 SVGAGI. J was trimmed by 6 bases and V by 6 bases; bases with no gene match: 11. The CDR3 totals 15 residues. The chain's CDR3 is CASSKGGTNLNIQYF. Here the CDR3 DNA reads TGTGCCAGCAGCAAAGGGGGCACGAATTTAAACATTCAGTACTTC.

This clonotype turned up a few times. This chain uses TRBV30 with TRBJ1-5, with a possible D match to TRBD1 (5 bases). V was cut by 2 bases and J by 2 bases, with 16 bases left in between. Germline loops: CDR1 GTSNPN, CDR2 SVGIG (reference sequence). The CDR3 is 16 residues long. CDR3 sequence reads: CAWSNDRRGGNQPQHF. The CDR3 DNA reads TGTGCCTGGAGTAACGATCGGCGGGGGGGCAATCAGCCCCAGCATTTT.

This clonotype occurred many times. V usage is TRBV18 and J usage is TRBJ2-5; TRBD1 matches 7 bases. The V gene end was trimmed by 1 base and the J gene end by 2 bases; junction bases not matched to a gene: 4. Germline values: CDR1 KGHSH, CDR2 LQKENI. The CDR3 length is 15 residues. CDR3 protein: CASSPLGQQQETQYF. CDR3 in DNA: TGTGCCAGCTCACCACTGGGACAGCAGCAAGAGACCCAGTACTTC. Full variable domain (rest looked up from reference TRBV18 and TRBJ2-5): NAGVMQNPRHLVRRRGQEARLRCSPMKGHSHVYWYRQLPEEGLKFMVYLQKENIIDESGMPKERFSAEFPKEGPSILRIQQVVRGDSAAYFCASSPLGQQQETQYFGPGTRLLVL.

This clonotype turned up a few times. The rearrangement links TRBV30 to TRBJ1-5; D is uncertain. Trimming stripped 3 bases from V and 4 bases from J, with 10 bases between. Germline CDR1 is GTSNPN and CDR2 is SVGIG (reference sequence). The CDR3 contains 13 residues. CDR3 protein: CAWSGDGNQPQHF. The CDR3 DNA sequence: TGTGCCTGGAGCGGAGACGGTAATCAGCCCCAGCATTTT.

This clonotype was picked up a small number of times. V is TRBV20-1 and J is TRBJ2-7, with 10 nucleotides matching TRBD1. From germline, CDR1 is DFQATT and CDR2 SNEGSKA (reference sequence). CDR3 size: 16 residues. The ends lost 2 bases at V and 7 bases at J; junction bases unmatched: 14. CDR3 in amino acids: CSARYRIMDRGYEQYF. CDR3 sequence (DNA): TGCAGTGCTAGATATAGAATAATGGACAGGGGGTATGAGCAGTACTTC.

This clonotype has a handful of counts. The genes are TRBV20-1 and TRBJ1-5; 7 bases fit TRBD1. Germline CDR1 is DFQATT and CDR2 is SNEGSKA (reference sequence). CDR3 length equals 13 residues. Trimming cost V 0 bases and J 10 bases; bases outside gene matches: 6. This chain's CDR3 is CSARDLQGQPQHF. CDR3 nucleotides: TGCAGTGCTAGAGATCTACAGGGGCAACCCCAGCATTTT.

At least ten counts were recorded for this clonotype. The rearrangement joins TRBV5-1 to TRBJ2-7, with 7 bases fitting TRBD1. V shed 4 bases, J shed 0 bases, and the junction held 7 bases outside the gene matches. The germline V gene has CDR1 SGHRS and CDR2 YFSETQ. This CDR3 spans 15 amino acids. CDR3 bases: TGCGCCAGCAGCCAAATCCGGGACAGCTCCTACGAGCAGTACTTC. It is translated as CASSQIRDSSYEQYF.

This clonotype appeared a few times. The V and J genes are TRBV9 and TRBJ2-5; perhaps TRBD2 as D (5 bases). V lost 0 bases and J 7 bases, leaving 13 bases between the germline ends. The V gene's germline CDR1 is SGDLS and CDR2 YYNGEE. CDR3 length: 14 residues. The CDR3 DNA sequence: TGTGCCAGCAGCGTAGAAGAGGGTCGGGGGACCCAGTACTTC. Amino acid sequence: CASSVEEGRGTQYF.

This clonotype has ten or more counts. V gene TRBV5-1 combines with J gene TRBJ1-2, with D possibly being TRBD1 (5 bases). Trimming cost V 3 bases and J 2 bases, with 11 bases left between them. Germline V CDR1 and CDR2: SGHRS, YFSETQ. This CDR3 has 14 amino acids. The DNA of the CDR3 is TGCGCCAGCAGCTCCGAGGGACGGAACTATGGCTACACCTTC. Its protein is CASSSEGRNYGYTF.